The 28 T cell receptor beta chains in this list originate from one sample, sequenced in a study of cytomegalovirus exposure and HLA in healthy donors. The primer mix had 60 Vbeta and 13 Jbeta primers. TCRdb's copy holds only in-frame clones and misses some; the assay was immunoSEQ multiplex PCR. The table includes fewer than 90,000 clones, 76% detected once. The sample taken for sequencing was PBMCs. The receptor set was obtained from a male donor in good health and CMV-seronegative.

The CDR3 bases are TGTGCCAGCAGTTTAAAAGGGCGGCTCACAGGGCGTTTTGAATCCTACGAGCAGTACTTC. Translating it yields CASSLKGRLTGRFESYEQYF. The rearrangement joins TRBV27 to TRBJ2-7, with D possibly matching TRBD1 (6 bases). Trimming pared 2 bases from V and 1 base from J, leaving 27 bases between. The CDR3 runs to 20 residues. Germline-derived CDR1 and CDR2 are MNHEY and SMNVEV (reference sequence).

The chain recombines TRBV18 with TRBJ2-3, with a tentative D call TRBD2 (5 bases). In germline, CDR1 is KGHSH, CDR2 LQKENI. Between the trimmed V and J ends, which lost 0 bases and 2 bases, there was a span of 15 bases. The CDR3 runs to 17 residues. DNA for the CDR3: TGTGCCAGCTCACCACCCCTCGAAGTGGACTTCACAGATACGCAGTATTTT. Translating it yields CASSPPLEVDFTDTQYF.

The chain combines TRBV5-1 with TRBJ2-1, with TRBD2 identical over 11 bases. CDR3 length: 15 amino acids. V lost 0 bases and J lost 7; bases outside the gene matches: 3. Germline V lookup: CDR1 SGHRS, CDR2 YFSETQ. CDR3 in amino acids: CASSLGSGRGNEQFF. The CDR3 DNA reads as TGCGCCAGCAGCTTGGGTAGCGGGAGGGGTAATGAGCAGTTCTTC.

V gene TRBV6-5 combines with J gene TRBJ1-2; 7 nucleotides agree with TRBD1. The junction had 9 bases not matched to a gene; V was cut back by 0 bases and J by 8 bases. This CDR3 has 15 residues. CDR1 and CDR2 from the germline V gene are MNHEY and SVGAGI. CDR3 DNA sequence: TGTGCCAGCAGTTACTCGAGCGGTAGGGGGCAAGGCTACACCTTC. This codes for CASSYSSGRGQGYTF.

The chain recombines TRBV19 with TRBJ1-1; D unresolved. The germline gives CDR1 LNHDA, CDR2 SQIVND (reference sequence). Trimming took off 0 bases at V and 5 bases at J, with 13 bases between the two ends. The CDR3 covers 15 residues. The CDR3 is CASSIDLPGRTEAFF. CDR3 DNA sequence: TGTGCCAGTAGTATAGATCTCCCGGGTAGAACTGAAGCTTTCTTT.

The chain couples TRBV6-6 to TRBJ1-1; TRBD1 matches 7 bases. Per germline, CDR1 MNHNY and CDR2 SVGAGI (reference sequence). The CDR3 sequence is 12 residues long. V was pared by 11 bases and J by 5 bases, with 8 bases of the junction left unmatched. The CDR3 DNA follows: TGTGCCGCACACAGGGGATTAACTGAAGCTTTCTTT. Translating gives CAAHRGLTEAFF.

The gene calls are TRBV5-4 and TRBJ2-5, with TRBD1 matching over 10 bases. Germline V gene data show CDR1 as SGHNT and CDR2 as YYREEE (reference sequence). J was trimmed by 3 bases and V by 4 bases; bases with no gene match: 3. There are 14 residues in the CDR3. The CDR3 region is CASSLGTGEETQYF. DNA of the CDR3: TGTGCCAGCAGCCTGGGGACAGGGGAAGAGACCCAGTACTTC.

The chain joins TRBV7-2 to TRBJ1-5; no clear D. This CDR3 region has 15 residues. Germline V gives CDR1 SGHTA, CDR2 FQGNSA. Trimming removed 1 base at V and 4 bases at J, with 11 bases between. Written as DNA, the CDR3 is TGTGCCAGCAGCTTAGGGAACAGCCGTAATCAGCCCCAGCATTTT. Translation gives CASSLGNSRNQPQHF.

In its sample, this clone was seen many times. V is TRBV11-2 and J is TRBJ1-1, with D unclear. The CDR3 is 14 amino acids. The germline gives CDR1 SGHAT, CDR2 FQNNGV. Trimming took off 1 base at V and 9 bases at J, with 15 bases between the two ends. This chain's CDR3 is CASSLVLMRSQAFF. The CDR3 coding sequence is TGTGCCAGCAGCTTAGTTCTTATGAGATCTCAAGCTTTCTTT.

This clone was observed a few times. Other nucleotide sequences from this sample produce the same CDR3. The rearrangement uses TRBV18 and TRBJ1-1; TRBD1 matches 7 bases. V lost 1 base and J lost 3; bases outside the gene matches: 2. The germline V gene has CDR1 KGHSH and CDR2 LQKENI. This CDR3 region has 14 residues. The chain's CDR3 is CASSPQGADTEAFF. The CDR3 coding sequence is TGTGCCAGCTCACCACAGGGGGCGGACACTGAAGCTTTCTTT.

This clone has only a few counts. V gene TRBV29-1 combines with J gene TRBJ1-1; 8 nucleotides line up with TRBD1. The length of the CDR3 is 12 residues. V lost 6 bases to trimming and J lost 5 bases; unmatched junction nucleotides: 5. Per germline, CDR1 SQVTM and CDR2 ANQGSEA. CDR3 amino acids: CSVGQGGTEAFF. CDR3 bases: TGCAGCGTCGGACAGGGTGGGACTGAAGCTTTCTTT. Complete variable domain (other parts from reference TRBV29-1 and TRBJ1-1): SAVISQKPSRDICQRGTSLTIQCQVDSQVTMMFWYRQQPGQSLTLIATANQGSEATYESGFVIDKFPISRPNLTFSTLTVSNMSPEDSSIYLCSVGQGGTEAFFGQGTRLTVV.

The gene calls are TRBV6-1 and TRBJ2-5; weak D call: TRBD2 (5 bases). CDR3 size: 14 residues. The germline CDR1 and CDR2 sequences are MNHNS and SASEGT. The V and J ends lost 4 bases and 7 bases respectively, with 16 bases between them. The CDR3 DNA follows: TGTGCCAGCAGTGTCCCGGAGGCCAGCGGGACCCAGTACTTC. Translation gives CASSVPEASGTQYF.

This chain joins TRBV9 and TRBJ1-3; D not certain. Germline CDR1 SGDLS, CDR2 YYNGEE. This CDR3 contains 17 residues. Between the trimmed V and J ends, which lost 4 bases and 2 bases, there was a span of 19 bases. The CDR3, as DNA: TGTGCCAGCAGCCCCCACTCTGGACTCCTTACTGGAAACACCATATATTTT. It specifies CASSPHSGLLTGNTIYF. Together with reference TRBV9 and TRBJ1-3, the CDR3 gives the full variable domain: DSGVTQTPKHLITATGQRVTLRCSPRSGDLSVYWYQQSLDQGLQFLIQYYNGEERAKGNILERFSAQQFPDLHSELNLSSLELGDSALYFCASSPHSGLLTGNTIYFGEGSWLTVV.

This chain connects TRBV28 to TRBJ2-1; 16 bases align to TRBD2. The CDR3 spans 21 residues. The J segment lost 0 bases and the V segment lost 3 bases, leaving 11 bases of the junction unmatched. The germline CDR1 and CDR2 sequences are MDHEN and SYDVKM. The CDR3 is CASSFSVPGLAGGSSYNEQFF. The CDR3 DNA reads TGTGCCAGCAGTTTCTCGGTTCCGGGACTAGCGGGAGGGAGCTCCTACAATGAGCAGTTCTTC. Drawing the rest from reference TRBV28 and TRBJ2-1, the complete variable domain is DVKVTQSSRYLVKRTGEKVFLECVQDMDHENMFWYRQDPGLGLRLIYFSYDVKMKEKGDIPEGYSVSREKKERFSLILESASTNQTSMYLCASSFSVPGLAGGSSYNEQFFGPGTRLTVL.

In regard to this clone: An end of the junction differs from the germline gene, which may be a read error. V and J are TRBV7-9 and TRBJ1-2; D is unresolved. The CDR3 has 14 amino acids. The germline V gene has CDR1 SEHNR and CDR2 FQNEAQ (reference sequence). The CDR3 protein is CSSSPPVEIYGYTF. The CDR3 region has the DNA TGTTCCAGCAGCCCGCCGGTCGAGATATATGGCTACACCTTC.

A note on this clone: Different DNA sequences within this sample yield the same CDR3. The V gene is TRBV18, the J gene TRBJ1-2; 8 positions agree with TRBD1. CDR1 is KGHSH, CDR2 LQKENI, per germline. CDR3 length: 14 amino acids. With V trimmed by 3 bases and J by 3 bases, 3 bases remained unmatched. The DNA for the CDR3 is TGTGCCAGCTCACCTCTGGACAGGGACTATGGCTACACCTTC. This codes for CASSPLDRDYGYTF.

The rearrangement joins TRBV9 to TRBJ1-1; D remains ambiguous. The germline gives CDR1 SGDLS, CDR2 YYNGEE. This CDR3 contains 13 residues. V lost 2 bases to trimming and J lost 3 bases, with 8 bases between them. DNA of the CDR3: TGTGCCAGCAGCGTGCTAGACTACACTGAAGCTTTCTTT. Translated: CASSVLDYTEAFF.

The genes are TRBV10-1 and TRBJ2-7; weak D call: TRBD1 (5 bases). The germline gives CDR1 WNHNN, CDR2 SYGVQD (reference sequence). The CDR3 is made up of 14 amino acids. Trimming removed 0 bases at V and 3 bases at J, with 9 bases between. The CDR3 loop reads CASSESGRNYEQYF. The DNA for the CDR3 is TGCGCCAGCAGTGAGTCGGGGCGGAACTACGAGCAGTACTTC.

The chain uses TRBV19 and TRBJ1-5, with 7 bases aligning to TRBD1. The CDR3 is 15 residues long. Germline assignment: CDR1 LNHDA and CDR2 SQIVND (reference sequence). J was trimmed by 4 bases and V by 5 bases; bases with no gene match: 8. The CDR3 nucleotides read TGTGCCAGTAGTCCTGCACAGGGGAAGAATCAGCCCCAGCATTTT. This encodes CASSPAQGKNQPQHF.

The chain employs TRBV2 and TRBJ1-2; D is undetermined. V lost 4 bases to trimming and J lost 4 bases, with 13 bases between them. The CDR3 extends over 14 amino acids. Germline CDR1 and CDR2: SNHLY and FYNNEI. The CDR3 protein is CASSGNQQSYGYTF. CDR3 DNA sequence: TGTGCCAGCAGTGGAAATCAACAGTCCTATGGCTACACCTTC. Supplemented by reference TRBV2 and TRBJ1-2, the full variable domain reads EPEVTQTPSHQVTQMGQEVILRCVPISNHLYFYWYRQILGQKVEFLVSFYNNEISEKSEIFDDQFSVERPDGSNFTLKIRSTKLEDSAMYFCASSGNQQSYGYTFGSGTRLTVV.

The chain joins TRBV30 to TRBJ1-1; TRBD1 aligns across 8 bases. The CDR3 spans 13 residues. The trim removed 3 bases at V and 10 bases at J, leaving 10 bases unmatched. Germline CDR1 GTSNPN, CDR2 SVGIG (reference sequence). The CDR3 loop reads CAWSVGQVGGAFF. The CDR3, as DNA: TGTGCCTGGAGCGTGGGACAGGTTGGAGGAGCTTTCTTT. Supplemented by reference TRBV30 and TRBJ1-1, the full variable domain reads SQTIHQWPATLVQPVGSPLSLECTVEGTSNPNLYWYRQAAGRGLQLLFYSVGIGQISSEVPQNLSASRPQDRQFILSSKKLLLSDSGFYLCAWSVGQVGGAFFGQGTRLTVV.

V and J are TRBV11-3 and TRBJ2-2; the D gene is possibly TRBD2 (5 bases). CDR1 and CDR2 (germline): SGHNT, YENEEA. CDR3 length: 17 residues. The ends were cut back, 2 bases at V and 4 bases at J, with 17 bases in the middle. In nucleotides, the CDR3 is TGTGCCAGCAGCTTATATTCCGGGGATCGCGGCACCGGGGAGCTGTTTTTT. It codes for CASSLYSGDRGTGELFF.

This clone was detected a few times. This sequence joins TRBV4-3 and TRBJ2-1, with D maybe TRBD2 (6 bases). Germline V CDR1 and CDR2: LGHNA, YSLEER. The CDR3 is 15 amino acids. Trimming took off 1 base at V and 7 bases at J, with 14 bases between the two ends. In DNA form, the CDR3 reads TGCGCCAGCAGCCAAGGGTGGGGGGTTTCGAATGAGCAGTTCTTC. Its translation is CASSQGWGVSNEQFF.

A word on this clone: A read error may account for a junction end that differs from germline. Here the CDR3 DNA reads TGTGTCAGCAGTCTTAGGTCGGGGTTTGGCTACACCTTC. It translates to CVSSLRSGFGYTF. The chain has TRBV27 and TRBJ1-2; no clear D gene. The germline V gene encodes CDR1 MNHEY and CDR2 SMNVEV (reference sequence). The CDR3 runs 13 residues.

This chain links TRBV21-1 with TRBJ1-3; the table names TRBD1, a call not compared with the DNA. TRBV21-1 is designated a pseudogene. CDR3 length equals 16 residues. This CDR3 is CTRKETARPSQNTIYF. The CDR3 DNA sequence: TGTACCAGAAAAGAGACAGCTCGACCATCGCAAAACACCATATATTTT.

This chain connects TRBV30 to TRBJ1-1, with D possibly matching TRBD1 (6 bases). The V end lost 3 bases, the J end lost 6 bases, and 11 bases lay between the germline ends. This CDR3 is 12 amino acids long. Germline-derived CDR1 and CDR2 are GTSNPN and SVGIG (reference sequence). The CDR3 here is CAWSSGAAEAFF. As DNA, the CDR3 is TGTGCCTGGAGCTCAGGGGCCGCTGAAGCTTTCTTT.

This sequence joins TRBV5-1 and TRBJ1-1; 7 bases map to TRBD1. Germline lookup yields CDR1 SGHRS and CDR2 YFSETQ. Losses at the gene ends were 7 bases for V and 1 base for J; bases not matched to a gene: 19. The CDR3 runs to 18 residues. The CDR3 nucleotides are TGCGCCAGCGGGAGAGGGGTGGTGGCAGGGGGTAGGAACACTGAAGCTTTCTTT. Amino acid sequence: CASGRGVVAGGRNTEAFF.

The gene calls are TRBV10-3 and TRBJ2-1, with 12 bases aligning to TRBD2. V dropped 8 bases and J dropped 10; count of bases not matched to a gene: 9. From germline, CDR1 is ENHRY and CDR2 SYGVKD. The CDR3 contains 14 residues. As DNA, the CDR3 is TGTGCCATCTCCCCTAGCGGGGGGGTCGGGGAGCAGTTCTTC. Amino acids: CAISPSGGVGEQFF.